This TCR beta chain emerged from a study of T cells in Graves' hyperthyroidism and ophthalmopathy. Across the study: Prior to any treatment, at the point of initial diagnosis, peripheral blood was collected. Study-wide points: In the blood, most expanded thyroid clonotypes above 0.001 appeared as well.

Patients counted as stable if ophthalmopathy did not develop within 18 months. The CDR3 totals 18 residues. The germline CDR1 and CDR2 sequences are SGHVS and FQNEAQ. RNA transcripts gave rise to amplified TCR beta CDR3 regions. Primed by the HTBI set, a first-round RT-PCR was run on the TCR CDR3. TCRdb analysed the multiplex PCR reads with MiXCR anew, one entry per CDR3 protein. This sample has a few hundred thousand distinct CDR3 sequences, with approximately 14% found just once. A word on this clonotype: Antigen unknown. One junction end does not reproduce the germline sequence, and a read error may be involved.

Sequencing was done on a sample of blood. The chain employs TRBV7-8 and TRBJ2-3; 7 nucleotides agree with TRBD1. The clonotype was recovered from a young woman with Graves' hyperthyroidism. The CDR3 nucleotides read TGTACCAGCAGCTTAGGGGGCCGCCAGGTGGACCGCACAGATACGCAGTATTTT. Residues: CTSSLGGRQVDRTDTQYF.